This T cell receptor beta chain came from a study of T cell responses to AZD1222 COVID-19 vaccine (TCRdb year 2021). Concerning the study at large: A total of 233 trial participants underwent TCR sequencing, of whom more than 200 had received two doses of AZD1222 and about 25 had received two doses of the MenACWY control vaccine. Trial participants were enrolled by age into subgroups of 18-55, 56-69 and 70-plus years, and around 150, 29 and 61 TCR-sequenced participants, respectively, were included in these subgroups. What the study reported, not specific to this receptor: In the small 56-69-year group, the increase in depth fell short of significance, most likely because of low power. No day 14 peak-response samples were available, so repertoires were characterized only after the peak T cell response. Conclusions about previously exposed vaccinees are limited because only six or seven AZD1222 recipients were SARS-CoV-2 seropositive at baseline. Vaccine-associated CD4 TCRs spanned the whole spike protein, with dominant responses in regions 160-218 and 743-854. Participants were mostly white British and included more females than males, and it was suggested by the authors that clonal diversity may have been underestimated. Reportedly, almost half of the unique spike-specific TCRs recognized epitopes lying outside the regions that are mutated in the B.1.351 and B.1.1.7 variants. Spike-specific TCR breadth and depth rose significantly after two AZD1222 doses compared with day 0 and with MenACWY recipients.

To note about this clone: Its cognate antigen has yet to be identified. It has no much larger one-base neighbor in the sample; base qualities were not kept.

The time point label, as the study defines it: about 28 days (+/-7) after the second vaccine dose. Because spike-specific TCR depth and breadth did not differ between the two schedules, AZD1222 recipients who got a second dose at roughly 4 weeks were pooled with those who got a second dose at roughly 12 weeks. Vaccinee samples came from UK trials COV001 and COV002, including a single-blind randomized controlled phase 2/3 trial of AZD1222 (ChAdOx1 nCoV-19) in healthy adults. For TCRbeta chain sequencing, PBMC samples from trial participants were taken at day 0 and at day 28 after the second dose. The CDR3 regions of human TCRbeta chains were analyzed by immunosequencing. The paper's processing steps were these. TCRs in the repertoires were matched against a reference library of SARS-CoV-2-specific TCRs that had been generated with the MIRA antigen-specificity platform. Breadth meant the fraction of unique TCRs that were SARS-CoV-2-associated, whereas depth meant the fraction of total T cells that were SARS-CoV-2-associated. Using the MIRA data, each spike-specific TCR was assigned both to the spike region to which the TCR was reactive and to a CD4 or CD8 class. Log10-transformed breadth and depth values were compared by one-way ANOVA with Sidak's multiple comparisons tests. As stored in TCRdb, this immuneACCESS dataset retains in-frame rearrangements with V and J assigned. A fraction of the clones does not appear; measured against another copy, unresolved V genes explain less than half of the discrepancy, and the remainder lacks a known reason. Clone size and the V and J calls come from that table; the DNA yielded D and trimming. This sample holds about 120,000 clones; 75% to 90% were observed only once. The top ten clones comprise about 2.5% of the sample.

CDR1 SGHKS and CDR2 YYEKEE were looked up in the germline V gene (reference sequence). The CDR3 sequence holds 16 residues, the cysteine and phenylalanine included. The CDR3 DNA has 48 bases and is translated from base 1. Trimming removed 4 bases from V and 1 base from J, leaving 15 bases between the germline ends. Rearrangement joined TRBV5-5 to TRBJ1-3, and perhaps TRBD1 as D gene, on 5 matching bases. Here the sequenced sample was peripheral blood, taken 28 days after the second AZD1222 dose. This receptor was taken from an adult who received the AZD1222 COVID-19 vaccine. The CDR3 is CASSDVRVRSGNTIYF. The nucleotide sequence is TGTGCCAGCAGCGATGTCAGGGTCAGGTCTGGAAACACCATATATTTT. Outside the CDR3, residues come from the reference TRBV5-5 and TRBJ1-3 proteins, so the full variable domain is: DAGVTQSPTHLIKTRGQQVTLRCSPISGHKSVSWYQQVLGQGPQFIFQYYEKEERGRGNFPDRFSARQFPNYSSELNVNALLLGDSALYLCASSDVRVRSGNTIYFGEGSWLTVV.